Sequencing of this TCR beta chain was carried out in a study of CD8 T cells in ankylosing spondylitis. Regarding the study as a whole: For ankylosing spondylitis blood, a TCR beta motif of under ten highly homologous variants appeared characteristic.

This clonotype was seen a few times. Its antigen is not known. From germline, CDR1 is DFQATT and CDR2 SNEGSKA (reference sequence). Trimming pared 6 bases from V and 2 bases from J, leaving 20 bases between. CDR3 size: 15 residues. From the 5' RACE reads, TCRdb called clonotypes with MiXCR, one entry per CDR3 protein. Of hundreds of thousands of distinct CDR3 sequences listed, 12% are singletons. V and J are TRBV20-1 and TRBJ2-7; D is unresolved. The sequencing input was blood, either unsorted or a sorted T cell fraction (not recorded which). The source of this sequence is a male donor with ankylosing spondylitis. The CDR3 nucleotides are TGCAGTGCCCCACCTCCCATCGGGCGTCCCTACGAGCAGTACTTC. It translates to CSAPPPIGRPYEQYF.